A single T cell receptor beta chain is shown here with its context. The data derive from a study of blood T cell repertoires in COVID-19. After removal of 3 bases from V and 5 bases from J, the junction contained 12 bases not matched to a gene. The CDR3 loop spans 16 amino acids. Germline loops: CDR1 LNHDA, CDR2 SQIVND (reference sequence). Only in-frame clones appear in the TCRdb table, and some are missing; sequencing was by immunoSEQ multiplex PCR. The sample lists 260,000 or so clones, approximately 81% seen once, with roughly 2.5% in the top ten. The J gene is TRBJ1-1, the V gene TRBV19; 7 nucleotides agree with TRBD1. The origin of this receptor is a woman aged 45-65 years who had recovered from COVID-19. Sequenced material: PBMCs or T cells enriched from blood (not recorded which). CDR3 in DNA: TGTGCCAGTAGTATTCGACAGGGCTCAACCTGGACTGAAGCTTTCTTT. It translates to CASSIRQGSTWTEAFF.